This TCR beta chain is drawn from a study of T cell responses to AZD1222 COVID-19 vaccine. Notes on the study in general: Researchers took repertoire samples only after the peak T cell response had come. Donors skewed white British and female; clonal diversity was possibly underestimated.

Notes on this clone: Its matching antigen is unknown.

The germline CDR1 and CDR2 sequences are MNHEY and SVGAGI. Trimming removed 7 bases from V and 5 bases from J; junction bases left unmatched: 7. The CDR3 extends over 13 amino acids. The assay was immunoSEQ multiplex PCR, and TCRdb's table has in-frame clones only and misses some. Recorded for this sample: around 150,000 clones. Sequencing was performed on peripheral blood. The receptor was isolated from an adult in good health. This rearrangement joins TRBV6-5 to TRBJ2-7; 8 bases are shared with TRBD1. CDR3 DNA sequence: TGTGCCAGCACCCCAGGGGGCTTTAACGAGCAGTACTTC. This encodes CASTPGGFNEQYF.